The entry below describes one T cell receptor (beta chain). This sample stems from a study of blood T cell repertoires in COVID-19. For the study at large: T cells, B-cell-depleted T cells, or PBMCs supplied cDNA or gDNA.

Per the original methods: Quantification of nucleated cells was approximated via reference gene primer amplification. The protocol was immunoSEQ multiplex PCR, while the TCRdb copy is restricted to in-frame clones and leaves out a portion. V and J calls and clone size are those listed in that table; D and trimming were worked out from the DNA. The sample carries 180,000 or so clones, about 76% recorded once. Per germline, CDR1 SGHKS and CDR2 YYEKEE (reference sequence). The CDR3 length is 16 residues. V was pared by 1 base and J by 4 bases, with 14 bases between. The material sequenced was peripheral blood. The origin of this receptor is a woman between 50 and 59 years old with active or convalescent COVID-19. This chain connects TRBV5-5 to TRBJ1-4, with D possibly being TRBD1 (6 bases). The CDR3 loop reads CASSLFGDTYNEKLFF. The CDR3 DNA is TGTGCCAGCAGCTTGTTCGGGGACACGTATAATGAAAAACTGTTTTTT.